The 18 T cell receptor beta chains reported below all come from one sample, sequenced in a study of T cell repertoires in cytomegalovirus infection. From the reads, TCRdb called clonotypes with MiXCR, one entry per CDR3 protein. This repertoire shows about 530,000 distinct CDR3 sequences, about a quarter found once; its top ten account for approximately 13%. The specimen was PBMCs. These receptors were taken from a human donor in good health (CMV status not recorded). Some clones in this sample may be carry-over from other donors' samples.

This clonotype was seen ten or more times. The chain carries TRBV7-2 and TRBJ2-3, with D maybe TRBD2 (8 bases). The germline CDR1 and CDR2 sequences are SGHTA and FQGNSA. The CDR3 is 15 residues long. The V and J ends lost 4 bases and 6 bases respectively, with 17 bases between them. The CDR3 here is CASSYRGSGGDTQYF. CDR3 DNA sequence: TGTGCCAGCAGCTACAGGGGTTCGGGAGGGGATACGCAGTATTTT. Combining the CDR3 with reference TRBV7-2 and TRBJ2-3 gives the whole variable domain GAGVSQSPSNKVTEKGKDVELRCDPISGHTALYWYRQSLGQGLEFLIYFQGNSAPDKSGLPSDRFSAERTGGSVSTLTIQRTQQEDSAVYLCASSYRGSGGDTQYFGPGTRLTVL.

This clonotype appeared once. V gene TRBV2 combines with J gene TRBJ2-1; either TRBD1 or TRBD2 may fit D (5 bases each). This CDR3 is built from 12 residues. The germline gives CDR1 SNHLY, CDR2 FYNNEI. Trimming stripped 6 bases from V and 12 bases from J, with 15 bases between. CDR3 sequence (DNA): TGTGCCAGCAGAAGTGACTGGGACGTGCAGTTCTTC. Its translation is CASRSDWDVQFF.

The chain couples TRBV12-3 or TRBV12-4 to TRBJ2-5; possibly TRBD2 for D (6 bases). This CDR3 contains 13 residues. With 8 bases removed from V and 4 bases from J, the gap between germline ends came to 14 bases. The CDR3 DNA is TGTGCCAGCGGGGCGGGACCGGGAGAGACCCAGTACTTC. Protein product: CASGAGPGETQYF.

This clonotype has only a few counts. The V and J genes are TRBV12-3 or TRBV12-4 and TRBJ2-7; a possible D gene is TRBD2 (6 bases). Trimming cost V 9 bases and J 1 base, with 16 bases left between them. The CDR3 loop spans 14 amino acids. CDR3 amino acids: CARTQERVSYEQYV. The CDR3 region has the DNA TGTGCCAGAACTCAGGAGCGGGTATCCTACGAGCAGTACGTC.

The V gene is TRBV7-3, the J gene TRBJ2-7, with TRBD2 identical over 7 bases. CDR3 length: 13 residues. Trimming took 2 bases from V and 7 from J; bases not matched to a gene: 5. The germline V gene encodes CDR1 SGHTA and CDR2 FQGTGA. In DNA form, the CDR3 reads TGTGCCAGCAGCTTATATGGCGGGGGAGAGCAGTACTTC. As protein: CASSLYGGGEQYF. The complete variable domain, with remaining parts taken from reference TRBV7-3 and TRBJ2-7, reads GAGVSQTPSNKVTEKGKYVELRCDPISGHTALYWYRQSLGQGPEFLIYFQGTGAADDSGLPNDRFFAVRPEGSVSTLKIQRTERGDSAVYLCASSLYGGGEQYFGPGTRLTVT.

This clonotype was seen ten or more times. For the CDR3, the DNA is TGTGCCAGCAGCTTAGCGACAGGGGAATACTATGGCTACACCTTC. It yields the protein CASSLATGEYYGYTF. The chain recombines TRBV7-2 with TRBJ1-2, with 8 bases identical to TRBD1. Germline-derived CDR1 and CDR2 are SGHTA and FQGNSA. This CDR3 is 15 amino acids long. The V gene end was trimmed by 0 bases and the J gene end by 3 bases; junction bases not matched to a gene: 3.

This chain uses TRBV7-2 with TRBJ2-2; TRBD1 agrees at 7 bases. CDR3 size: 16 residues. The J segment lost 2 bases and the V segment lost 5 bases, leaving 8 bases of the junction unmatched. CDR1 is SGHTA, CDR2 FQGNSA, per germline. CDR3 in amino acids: CASSLTGILNTGELFF. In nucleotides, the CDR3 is TGTGCCAGCAGCCTGACAGGGATCCTAAACACCGGGGAGCTGTTTTTT.

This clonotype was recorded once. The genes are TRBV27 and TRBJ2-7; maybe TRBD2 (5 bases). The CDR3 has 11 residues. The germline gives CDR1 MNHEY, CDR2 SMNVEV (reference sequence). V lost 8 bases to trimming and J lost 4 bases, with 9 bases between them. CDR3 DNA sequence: TGTGCCAGCGGACGGGATTACGAGCAGTACGTC. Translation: CASGRDYEQYV.

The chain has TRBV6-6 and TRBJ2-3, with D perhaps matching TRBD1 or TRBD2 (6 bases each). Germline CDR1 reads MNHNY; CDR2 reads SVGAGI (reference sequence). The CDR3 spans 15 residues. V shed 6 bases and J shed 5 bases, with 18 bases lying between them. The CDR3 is CASSDPGGTQDTQYF. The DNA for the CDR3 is TGTGCCAGCAGCGATCCAGGCGGGACACAAGATACGCAGTATTTT.

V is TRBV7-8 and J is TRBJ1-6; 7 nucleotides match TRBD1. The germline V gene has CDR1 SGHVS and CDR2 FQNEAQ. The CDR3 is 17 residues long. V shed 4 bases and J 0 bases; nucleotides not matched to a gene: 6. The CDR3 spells CASSSKQGSSYNSPLHF. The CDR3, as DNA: TGTGCCAGCAGCTCAAAACAGGGGAGCTCCTATAATTCACCCCTCCACTTT.

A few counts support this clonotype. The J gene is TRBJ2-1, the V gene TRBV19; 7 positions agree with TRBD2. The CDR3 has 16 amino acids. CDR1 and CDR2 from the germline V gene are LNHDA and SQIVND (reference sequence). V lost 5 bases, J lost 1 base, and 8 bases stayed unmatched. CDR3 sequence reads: CASSVLWGGSYNEQFF. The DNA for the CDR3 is TGTGCCAGTAGTGTACTGTGGGGGGGGTCCTACAATGAGCAGTTCTTC.

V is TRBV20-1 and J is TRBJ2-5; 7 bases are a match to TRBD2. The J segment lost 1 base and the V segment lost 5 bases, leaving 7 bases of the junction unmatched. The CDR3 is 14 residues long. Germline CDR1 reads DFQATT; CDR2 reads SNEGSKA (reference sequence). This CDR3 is CSARVAGFQETQYF. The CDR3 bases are TGCAGTGCTCGGGTAGCGGGCTTCCAAGAGACCCAGTACTTC.

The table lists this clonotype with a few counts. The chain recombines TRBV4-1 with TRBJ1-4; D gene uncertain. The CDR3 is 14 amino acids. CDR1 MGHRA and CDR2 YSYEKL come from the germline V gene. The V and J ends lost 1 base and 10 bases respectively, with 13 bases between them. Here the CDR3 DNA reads TGCGCCAGCAGCCAAGCACGGGCGACACGAAAACTGTTTTTT. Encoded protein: CASSQARATRKLFF.

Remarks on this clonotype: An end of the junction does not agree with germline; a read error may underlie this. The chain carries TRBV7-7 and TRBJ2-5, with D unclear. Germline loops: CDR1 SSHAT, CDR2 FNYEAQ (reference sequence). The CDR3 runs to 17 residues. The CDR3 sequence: CASSPIAGSLKQETQYF. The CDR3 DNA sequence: TGTGCTAGCAGCCCAATTGCTGGCTCCTTAAAACAAGAGACCCAGTACTTC.

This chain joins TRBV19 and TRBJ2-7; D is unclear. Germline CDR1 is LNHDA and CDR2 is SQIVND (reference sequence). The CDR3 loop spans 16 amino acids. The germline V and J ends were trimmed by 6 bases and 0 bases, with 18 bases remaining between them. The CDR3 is CASRWSSQGTSYEQYF. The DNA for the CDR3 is TGTGCCAGTAGATGGTCATCGCAAGGAACCTCCTACGAGCAGTACTTC. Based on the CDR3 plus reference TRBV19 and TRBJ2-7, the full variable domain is DGGITQSPKYLFRKEGQNVTLSCEQNLNHDAMYWYRQDPGQGLRLIYYSQIVNDFQKGDIAEGYSVSREKKESFPLTVTSAQKNPTAFYLCASRWSSQGTSYEQYFGPGTRLTVT.

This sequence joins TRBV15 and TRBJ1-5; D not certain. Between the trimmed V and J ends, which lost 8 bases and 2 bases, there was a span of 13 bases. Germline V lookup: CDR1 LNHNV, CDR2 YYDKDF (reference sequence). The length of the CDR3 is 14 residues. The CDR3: CATRQGIGNQPQHF. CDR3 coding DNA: TGTGCCACCCGCCAAGGGATCGGCAATCAGCCCCAGCATTTT.

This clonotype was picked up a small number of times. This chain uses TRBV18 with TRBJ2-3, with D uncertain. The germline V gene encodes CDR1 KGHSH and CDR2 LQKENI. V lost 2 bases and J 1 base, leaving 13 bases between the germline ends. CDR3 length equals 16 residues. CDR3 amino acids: CASSPSRAGGTDTQYF. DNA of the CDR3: TGTGCCAGCTCACCATCCCGGGCTGGGGGCACAGATACGCAGTATTTT.

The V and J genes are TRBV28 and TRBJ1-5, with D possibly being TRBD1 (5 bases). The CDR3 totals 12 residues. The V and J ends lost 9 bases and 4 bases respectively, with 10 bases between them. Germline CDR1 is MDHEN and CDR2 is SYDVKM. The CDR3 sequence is CASQGENQPQHF. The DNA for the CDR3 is TGTGCCAGTCAAGGGGAGAATCAGCCCCAGCATTTT.